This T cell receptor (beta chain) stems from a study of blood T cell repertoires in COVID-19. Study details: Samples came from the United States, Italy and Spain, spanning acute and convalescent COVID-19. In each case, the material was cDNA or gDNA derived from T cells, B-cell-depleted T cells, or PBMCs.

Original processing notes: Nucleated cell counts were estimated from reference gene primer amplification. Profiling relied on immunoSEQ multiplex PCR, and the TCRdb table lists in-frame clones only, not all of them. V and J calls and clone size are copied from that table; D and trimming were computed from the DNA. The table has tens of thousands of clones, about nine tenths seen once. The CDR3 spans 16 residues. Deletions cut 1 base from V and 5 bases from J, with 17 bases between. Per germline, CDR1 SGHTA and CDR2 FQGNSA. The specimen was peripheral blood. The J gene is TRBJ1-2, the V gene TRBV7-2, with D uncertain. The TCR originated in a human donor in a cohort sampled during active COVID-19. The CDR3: CASSLGGFEQRYGYTF. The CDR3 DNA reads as TGTGCCAGCAGCTTAGGTGGTTTCGAACAGAGATATGGCTACACCTTC.